These T cell receptor beta chains were read from a single sample in a study of shared clonotypes between healthy human individuals. Assay: immunoSEQ multiplex PCR; the TCRdb copy retains only in-frame clones and omits some. The sample lists about 490,000 clones, around 80% seen once, with under 15% in the top ten. The sample taken for sequencing was PBMCs. Receptor source: a woman aged 40-49 years in good health. Some clones in this sample may be carry-over from other donors' samples. Both conserved end residues are part of each CDR3. A D gene is named only where the DNA matches it firmly. Size is omitted from some rows. Given values are once, few, many or a class for expanded clones.

CDR3nt: TGCGCCAGCAGCTTAAGCGCAGCGGGAGCGGCAGATACGCAGTATTTT
CDR3aa: CASSLSAAGAADTQYF
j_gene: TRBJ2-3
v_gene: TRBV5-1
d_gene: TRBD2
abundance: once

CDR3nt: TGTGCCAGCAGCTTACGCCAGGGCTACGAGCAGTACTTC
CDR3aa: CASSLRQGYEQYF
j_gene: TRBJ2-7
v_gene: TRBV7-3
d_gene: NA
abundance: few

CDR3nt: TGTGCCAGCAGCTTGGAACCAGGGGGGTCCACTGAAGCTTTCTTT
CDR3aa: CASSLEPGGSTEAFF
j_gene: TRBJ1-1
v_gene: TRBV5-4
d_gene: TRBD1
abundance: NA

CDR3nt: TGTGCCAGCAGACAGGGACGCGGCTACGAGCAGTACTTC
CDR3aa: CASRQGRGYEQYF
j_gene: TRBJ2-7
v_gene: TRBV6-5
d_gene: NA
abundance: NA

CDR3nt: TGCAGCGTGGGACAGGGTAGAGGGAACGAGCAGTACTTC
CDR3aa: CSVGQGRGNEQYF
j_gene: TRBJ2-7
v_gene: TRBV29-1
d_gene: TRBD1
abundance: NA

CDR3nt: TGTGCCAGCAGTGATCCCGGGTCCTCCTACGAGCAGTACTTC
CDR3aa: CASSDPGSSYEQYF
j_gene: TRBJ2-7
v_gene: TRBV6-1
d_gene: NA
abundance: NA

CDR3nt: TGTGCCAGCAGTGCCGGGGGGTTCGGGACCCAGTACTTC
CDR3aa: CASSAGGFGTQYF
j_gene: TRBJ2-5
v_gene: TRBV6-1
d_gene: TRBD2
abundance: once

CDR3nt: TGTGCCACCTCCTCCTATAATTCACCCCTCCACTTT
CDR3aa: CATSSYNSPLHF
j_gene: TRBJ1-6
v_gene: TRBV28
d_gene: NA
abundance: NA

CDR3nt: TGTGTCATCAGTGAGAGTGGGGCCAAAAACATTCAGTACTTC
CDR3aa: CVISESGAKNIQYF
j_gene: TRBJ2-4
v_gene: TRBV10-3
d_gene: NA
abundance: NA

CDR3nt: TGTGCCAGCAGCTTAGGGACGCACGTCTCTGGGGCCAACGTCCTGACTTTC
CDR3aa: CASSLGTHVSGANVLTF
j_gene: TRBJ2-6
v_gene: TRBV11-2
d_gene: NA
abundance: NA

CDR3nt: TGTGGCAGCTTCGGGGAGCGGGGGGGAGAGACCCAGTACTTC
CDR3aa: CGSFGERGGETQYF
j_gene: TRBJ2-5
v_gene: TRBV2
d_gene: TRBD2
abundance: few

CDR3nt: TGTGCCAGCAGCTTAGAGAGCGGCAACAATGAGCAGTTCTTC
CDR3aa: CASSLESGNNEQFF
j_gene: TRBJ2-1
v_gene: TRBV11-3
d_gene: NA
abundance: few

CDR3nt: TGTGCCGGGGGACAGGGTACCCGAACTGAAGCTTTCTTT
CDR3aa: CAGGQGTRTEAFF
j_gene: TRBJ1-1
v_gene: TRBV2
d_gene: TRBD1
abundance: NA

CDR3nt: TGTGCCAGCAGCTCGAGGGATCTTTATAGCAATCAGCCCCAGCATTTT
CDR3aa: CASSSRDLYSNQPQHF
j_gene: TRBJ1-5
v_gene: TRBV7-8
d_gene: NA
abundance: few

CDR3nt: TGTGCCAGCAGTGAAAACAGGGTTATTGGTGGCTACACCTTC
CDR3aa: CASSENRVIGGYTF
j_gene: TRBJ1-2
v_gene: TRBV6-1
d_gene: NA
abundance: NA

CDR3nt: TGCGCCAGCAGTCCTCCGTGGGTCACAGATACGCAGTATTTT
CDR3aa: CASSPPWVTDTQYF
j_gene: TRBJ2-3
v_gene: TRBV4-1
d_gene: NA
abundance: NA

CDR3nt: TGTGCCAGCACAAATGGTCTAGCGGGGGTGGAGACCCAGTACTTC
CDR3aa: CASTNGLAGVETQYF
j_gene: TRBJ2-5
v_gene: TRBV28
d_gene: TRBD2
abundance: NA

CDR3nt: TGCGCCAGCAGCCATAACGACAGGGACAGTACTGAAGCTTTCTTT
CDR3aa: CASSHNDRDSTEAFF
j_gene: TRBJ1-1
v_gene: TRBV4-1
d_gene: TRBD1
abundance: NA

CDR3nt: TGTGCCAGCACGGGGGGCTCTGGGGCCAACGTCCTGACTTTC
CDR3aa: CASTGGSGANVLTF
j_gene: TRBJ2-6
v_gene: TRBV6-6
d_gene: TRBD2
abundance: many

CDR3nt: TGTGCAAGTCGACGGAGGGTAGTTCGTTACGAGCAGTACTTC
CDR3aa: CASRRRVVRYEQYF
j_gene: TRBJ2-7
v_gene: TRBV12-2
d_gene: NA
abundance: NA

CDR3nt: TGTGCCAGCAGCACTACGGGACTAGCGGGAGTAGTCACAGATACGCAGTATTTT
CDR3aa: CASSTTGLAGVVTDTQYF
j_gene: TRBJ2-3
v_gene: TRBV5-8
d_gene: TRBD2
abundance: NA

CDR3nt: TGTGCCAGCAGTGCCGGTCCCGGACAGGGCTACGAGCAGTACTTC
CDR3aa: CASSAGPGQGYEQYF
j_gene: TRBJ2-7
v_gene: TRBV28
d_gene: TRBD1
abundance: NA

CDR3nt: TGTGCCAGCAGCTTATGGACTAGCTCCTACGAGCAGTACTTC
CDR3aa: CASSLWTSSYEQYF
j_gene: TRBJ2-7
v_gene: TRBV11-2
d_gene: TRBD2
abundance: NA

CDR3nt: TGTGCCAGCTCATACCAGGGCCCCACAGATACGCAGTATTTT
CDR3aa: CASSYQGPTDTQYF
j_gene: TRBJ2-3
v_gene: TRBV18
d_gene: NA
abundance: NA

CDR3nt: TGTGCCAGTAGTACTCAGGGGACGACCGGGGAGCTGTTTTTT
CDR3aa: CASSTQGTTGELFF
j_gene: TRBJ2-2
v_gene: TRBV19
d_gene: NA
abundance: NA

CDR3nt: TGTGCCAGCAGCGTAGGTATAGGGGGCAGGAACATTCAGTACTTC
CDR3aa: CASSVGIGGRNIQYF
j_gene: TRBJ2-4
v_gene: TRBV9
d_gene: TRBD1
abundance: few

CDR3nt: TGTGCCAGCAGTCCCCGGGGACTAGCAATAGACATTCAGTACTTC
CDR3aa: CASSPRGLAIDIQYF
j_gene: TRBJ2-4
v_gene: TRBV28
d_gene: TRBD2
abundance: NA

CDR3nt: TGTGCCAGCAGCGGAACGGGACAGGGGCGCAATCAGCCCCAGCATTTT
CDR3aa: CASSGTGQGRNQPQHF
j_gene: TRBJ1-5
v_gene: TRBV7-9
d_gene: TRBD1
abundance: NA

CDR3nt: TGTGCCAGCAGTACAGGGGAGTTTGGGAATCAGCCCCAGCATTTT
CDR3aa: CASSTGEFGNQPQHF
j_gene: TRBJ1-5
v_gene: TRBV28
d_gene: TRBD1
abundance: NA

CDR3nt: TGTGCCAGTACCTTGCGAGACACTGAAGCTTTCTTT
CDR3aa: CASTLRDTEAFF
j_gene: TRBJ1-1
v_gene: TRBV19
d_gene: NA
abundance: NA

CDR3nt: TGTGCCAGCAGTTTGGGCAGGTCCTACGAGCAGTACTTC
CDR3aa: CASSLGRSYEQYF
j_gene: TRBJ2-7
v_gene: TRBV27
d_gene: NA
abundance: few

CDR3nt: TGTGCCAGTAGTACTGCGGGCTGGGATAACACTGAAGCTTTCTTT
CDR3aa: CASSTAGWDNTEAFF
j_gene: TRBJ1-1
v_gene: TRBV19
d_gene: NA
abundance: once

CDR3nt: TGTGCCAGCAGTGATGTGCGGGGAAACACTGAAGCTTTCTTT
CDR3aa: CASSDVRGNTEAFF
j_gene: TRBJ1-1
v_gene: TRBV2
d_gene: NA
abundance: NA

CDR3nt: TGTGCCAGCAGCTTAAATCCGGGGGAGACCCAGTACTTC
CDR3aa: CASSLNPGETQYF
j_gene: TRBJ2-5
v_gene: TRBV7-3
d_gene: NA
abundance: once

CDR3nt: TGTGCCAGCAGATTACAGGGCGGCTATGGCTACACCTTC
CDR3aa: CASRLQGGYGYTF
j_gene: TRBJ1-2
v_gene: TRBV6-5
d_gene: NA
abundance: NA

CDR3nt: TGTGCCAGCAGCGTACGTGAGGGGGGAGCTTTCTTT
CDR3aa: CASSVREGGAFF
j_gene: TRBJ1-1
v_gene: TRBV11-2
d_gene: NA
abundance: NA

CDR3nt: TGTGCCTCCAGTCCTACCCTTAGCACAGATACGCAGTATTTT
CDR3aa: CASSPTLSTDTQYF
j_gene: TRBJ2-3
v_gene: TRBV7-9
d_gene: NA
abundance: few

CDR3nt: TGTGCCAGCAGGACAGGGGGCACAAACTATGGCTACACCTTC
CDR3aa: CASRTGGTNYGYTF
j_gene: TRBJ1-2
v_gene: TRBV2
d_gene: TRBD1
abundance: NA

CDR3nt: TGCAGCGTTGGGGGACTTAACTCCTACGAGCAGTACTTC
CDR3aa: CSVGGLNSYEQYF
j_gene: TRBJ2-7
v_gene: TRBV29-1
d_gene: NA
abundance: NA

CDR3nt: TGTGCCAGCAGTCCACTCACTACAGGGCAGTACTTC
CDR3aa: CASSPLTTGQYF
j_gene: TRBJ2-7
v_gene: TRBV2
d_gene: NA
abundance: NA

CDR3nt: TGTGCCAGCAGCTTAGATCTAGCGGCCACGAGGAATGAGCAGTTCTTC
CDR3aa: CASSLDLAATRNEQFF
j_gene: TRBJ2-1
v_gene: TRBV7-9
d_gene: TRBD2
abundance: many

CDR3nt: TGCGCCAGCAGCTCCGAGGGCCAGCCGTATGCCACTGAAGCTTTCTTT
CDR3aa: CASSSEGQPYATEAFF
j_gene: TRBJ1-1
v_gene: TRBV5-1
d_gene: NA
abundance: NA

CDR3nt: TGTGCCAGCCGGACAGGGGAGTTTGGCGAGCAGTACTTC
CDR3aa: CASRTGEFGEQYF
j_gene: TRBJ2-7
v_gene: TRBV6-1
d_gene: TRBD1
abundance: once

CDR3nt: TGTGCCTGGAGCCGACAGGTTCGACAAGAGACCCAGTACTTC
CDR3aa: CAWSRQVRQETQYF
j_gene: TRBJ2-5
v_gene: TRBV30
d_gene: NA
abundance: NA

CDR3nt: TGTGCCAGCAGCTTACAAGGACAGTACAATGAGCAGTTCTTC
CDR3aa: CASSLQGQYNEQFF
j_gene: TRBJ2-1
v_gene: TRBV7-2
d_gene: NA
abundance: NA

CDR3nt: TGTGCCAGCAGCGTCGGGGGGGGCTACGAGCAGTACTTC
CDR3aa: CASSVGGGYEQYF
j_gene: TRBJ2-7
v_gene: TRBV5-4
d_gene: TRBD2
abundance: NA

CDR3nt: TGTGCCAGTAGTATTAGGCTAGCGGGACCCCAGGATGAGCAGTTCTTC
CDR3aa: CASSIRLAGPQDEQFF
j_gene: TRBJ2-1
v_gene: TRBV19
d_gene: TRBD2
abundance: NA

CDR3nt: TGTGCCTGGAGTCCAGCTAGTCGGACCGGGGAGCTGTTTTTT
CDR3aa: CAWSPASRTGELFF
j_gene: TRBJ2-2
v_gene: TRBV30
d_gene: NA
abundance: NA